The 5 T cell receptor beta chains below come from one sample, sequenced in a study of T cells in Graves' hyperthyroidism and ophthalmopathy. Amplified TCR beta CDR3 regions came from RNA transcripts. With the HTBI primer set, the TCR CDR3 went through a first round of RT-PCR. TCRdb re-analysed the multiplex PCR reads in MiXCR, keeping a single row per CDR3 protein. Of some 500,000 distinct CDR3 sequences in the sample, over 13% were seen once. Sequenced input: blood. These receptors came from a woman between 18 and 29 years old with Graves' hyperthyroidism.

This clonotype showed up many times. The chain links TRBV4-1 to TRBJ2-3; unclear D gene. CDR3 length: 15 residues. Germline V gene sequence: CDR1 MGHRA, CDR2 YSYEKL. Trimming pared 1 base from V and 2 bases from J, leaving 10 bases between. The CDR3 DNA reads TGCGCCAGCAGCCAAGTATCGCAGACCACAGATACGCAGTATTTT. It codes for CASSQVSQTTDTQYF.

In this sample, this clonotype turned up many times. This chain links TRBV10-3 with TRBJ2-7; perhaps TRBD2 as D (6 bases). The germline V gene encodes CDR1 ENHRY and CDR2 SYGVKD. The V end was cut by 0 bases, the J end by 3 bases, with 18 bases between. CDR3 length: 17 amino acids. CDR3 nucleotide sequence: TGTGCCATCAGTGAGTCGGACGGGGGTGCGGGAAGCTACGAGCAGTACTTC. Translation gives CAISESDGGAGSYEQYF.

This clonotype was recorded many times. J is TRBJ1-5 and V is TRBV6-5; 9 bases are a match to TRBD1. The junction had 6 bases not matched to a gene; V was cut back by 0 bases and J by 9 bases. This CDR3 region has 15 residues. From germline, CDR1 is MNHEY and CDR2 SVGAGI. The DNA of the CDR3 is TGTGCCAGCAGTTACTCTCGACAGGGGGAATGGCCCCAGCATTTT. Protein product: CASSYSRQGEWPQHF.

This clonotype was seen many times. The rearrangement joins TRBV11-1 to TRBJ2-1, with 14 bases lining up with TRBD2. Germline lookup yields CDR1 SGHAT and CDR2 FQDESV (reference sequence). The ends lost 5 bases at V and 7 bases at J; junction bases unmatched: 10. The CDR3 is made up of 17 amino acids. The CDR3 is CASSPRPGLAGVNEQFF. The DNA of the CDR3 is TGTGCCAGCAGCCCTAGACCGGGACTAGCGGGAGTAAATGAGCAGTTCTTC. Based on the CDR3 plus reference TRBV11-1 and TRBJ2-1, the full variable domain is EAEVAQSPRYKITEKSQAVAFWCDPISGHATLYWYRQILGQGPELLVQFQDESVVDDSQLPKDRFSAERLKGVDSTLKIQPAELGDSAMYLCASSPRPGLAGVNEQFFGPGTRLTVL.

About this clonotype: A single base separates this from a much larger clone, so it may be a read error. V usage is TRBV2 and J usage is TRBJ2-1, with D tentatively TRBD2 (5 bases). The V gene's germline CDR1 is SNHLY and CDR2 FYNNEI. V was pared by 8 bases and J by 12 bases, with 20 bases between. The CDR3 extends over 13 amino acids. The DNA of the CDR3 is TGTGCCAGCCAAACTAGGATCATAGATGGGCAGTTCTTC. Translation gives CASQTRIIDGQFF. The full variable domain, in which reference TRBV2 and TRBJ2-1 provide the parts outside the CDR3, is EPEVTQTPSHQVTQMGQEVILRCVPISNHLYFYWYRQILGQKVEFLVSFYNNEISEKSEIFDDQFSVERPDGSNFTLKIRSTKLEDSAMYFCASQTRIIDGQFFGPGTRLTVL.